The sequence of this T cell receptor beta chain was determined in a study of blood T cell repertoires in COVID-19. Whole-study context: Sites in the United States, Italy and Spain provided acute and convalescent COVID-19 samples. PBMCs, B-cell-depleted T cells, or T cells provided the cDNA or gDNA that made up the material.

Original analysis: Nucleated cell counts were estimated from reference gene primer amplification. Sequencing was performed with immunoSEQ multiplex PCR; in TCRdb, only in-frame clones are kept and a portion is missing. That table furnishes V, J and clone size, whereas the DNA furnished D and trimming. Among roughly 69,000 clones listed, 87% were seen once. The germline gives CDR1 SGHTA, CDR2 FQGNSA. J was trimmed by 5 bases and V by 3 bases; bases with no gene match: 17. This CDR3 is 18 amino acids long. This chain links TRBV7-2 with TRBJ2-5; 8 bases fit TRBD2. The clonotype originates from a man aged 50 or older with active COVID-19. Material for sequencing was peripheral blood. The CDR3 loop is CASSFTRRGGLVFETQYF. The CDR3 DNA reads TGTGCCAGCAGCTTTACCCGTCGGGGGGGTCTAGTCTTCGAGACCCAGTACTTC.